One and the same sample provided the 9 T cell receptor beta chains below, sequenced in a study of T cells in Graves' hyperthyroidism and ophthalmopathy (dated by TCRdb to the late 2010s). The method behind the library was multiplex PCR. The listed sequencing device is Illumina HiSeq 2000. The TCR beta CDR3 regions were amplified from the RNA transcripts. The TCR CDR3 was subjected to a first round of RT-PCR using the HTBI primer set and the Qiagen OneStep RT-PCR kit. TCRdb passed the public sequencing reads through fastp at Q25 and MiXCR, retaining productive beta sequences. Merged by CDR3 protein, the rows form single entries marked with the most common genes and DNA. This sample lists 600,000 or so distinct CDR3 sequences; roughly 17% were detected once. The ten largest clones capture 3.8% of the sample. Input material: blood. The receptors originated from a woman aged 25 to 39 with Graves' hyperthyroidism.

This clonotype was counted only a few times. The chain is built from TRBV7-8 and TRBJ1-1; a possible D gene is TRBD1 (6 bases). Trimming removed 1 base at V and 2 bases at J, with 11 bases between. This CDR3 has 15 residues. Germline loops: CDR1 SGHVS, CDR2 FQNEAQ. Written as DNA, the CDR3 is TGTGCCAGCAGCTTAGATACAGGGTTAAACACTGAAGCTTTCTTT. Amino acid sequence: CASSLDTGLNTEAFF.

The chain has TRBV24-1 and TRBJ2-7; weak D call: TRBD1 (6 bases). V was shortened by 10 bases and J by 6 bases, with 18 bases between the two germline ends. The CDR3 length is 13 residues. CDR1 and CDR2 from the germline V gene are KGHDR and SFDVKD. Written as DNA, the CDR3 is TGTGCCACATCTACAGGGCGCTTTTCCGAGCAGTACTTC. Its translation: CATSTGRFSEQYF.

This clonotype came up a few times. J is TRBJ2-2 and V is TRBV24-1; perhaps D is TRBD1 or TRBD2 (5 bases each). V was clipped by 3 bases and J by 0 bases, with 7 bases between them. Germline values: CDR1 KGHDR, CDR2 SFDVKD. The CDR3 has 15 residues. In DNA, the CDR3 is TGTGCCACCAGTGATCTGGGACCGAACACCGGGGAGCTGTTTTTT. This encodes CATSDLGPNTGELFF.

The chain couples TRBV7-3 to TRBJ2-1, with D unresolved. V was pared by 4 bases and J by 12 bases, with 16 bases between. The V gene's germline CDR1 is SGHTA and CDR2 FQGTGA. This CDR3 has 13 residues. The CDR3 sequence: CASSSYPAAMQFF. CDR3 DNA: TGTGCCAGCAGCTCTTACCCTGCGGCTATGCAGTTCTTC.

The table lists this clonotype with many counts. The chain recombines TRBV20-1 with TRBJ2-7, with 9 nucleotides matching TRBD2. This CDR3 contains 14 residues. With V trimmed by 3 bases and J by 6 bases, 9 bases remained unmatched. Germline CDR1 and CDR2: DFQATT and SNEGSKA (reference sequence). CDR3 residues: CSARALAGLPEQYF. The CDR3 DNA sequence: TGCAGTGCTAGGGCCCTAGCGGGATTGCCCGAGCAGTACTTC.

The chain carries TRBV6-9 and TRBJ1-2; unclear D gene. V dropped 3 bases and J dropped 2 bases, with 10 bases sitting between them. The CDR3 consists of 14 residues. The V gene's germline CDR1 is MNHGY and CDR2 SVAAGI. The CDR3 loop is CASSYPSRNYGYTF. Here the CDR3 DNA reads TGTGCCAGCAGTTACCCCTCGAGGAACTATGGCTACACCTTC.

This clonotype was counted only a few times. A much bigger clone sits one base away, suggesting this may be a read error. The CDR3 here is CASSLRLANEQYF. The CDR3 DNA reads as TGTGCCAGCAGCTTAAGACTAGCGAACGAGCAGTACTTC. The V gene is TRBV7-2, the J gene TRBJ2-7, with 8 bases matching TRBD2. Germline CDR1 reads SGHTA; CDR2 reads FQGNSA. This CDR3 has 13 amino acids. Losses at the gene ends were 2 bases for V and 5 bases for J; bases not matched to a gene: 2.

The sample holds one count of this clonotype. At one boundary the junction diverges from the germline segment, which might be a read error. The gene calls are TRBV5-1 and TRBJ2-7; a weak D match, TRBD2 (6 bases). Germline CDR1 reads SGHRS; CDR2 reads YFSETQ. CDR3 length: 14 amino acids. In DNA form, the CDR3 reads TGCGCCAGCGGCTTGTATCCGGGAGTTAACGAGCAGTACTTC. Translated, it gives CASGLYPGVNEQYF. The variable domain in full, completed from reference TRBV5-1 and TRBJ2-7, reads KAGVTQTPRYLIKTRGQQVTLSCSPISGHRSVSWYQQTPGQGLQFLFEYFSETQRNKGNFPGRFSGRQFSNSRSEMNVSTLELGDSALYLCASGLYPGVNEQYFGPGTRLTVT.

This clonotype was recorded at least ten times. The chain couples TRBV30 to TRBJ2-1; 9 bases are shared with TRBD2. Germline CDR1 and CDR2: GTSNPN and SVGIG (reference sequence). The J segment lost 10 bases and the V segment lost 0 bases, leaving 13 bases of the junction unmatched. This CDR3 spans 16 amino acids. CDR3: CAWSVQGSGSASEQFF. CDR3 nucleotides: TGTGCCTGGAGTGTACAGGGTAGCGGGAGCGCTAGCGAGCAGTTCTTC.